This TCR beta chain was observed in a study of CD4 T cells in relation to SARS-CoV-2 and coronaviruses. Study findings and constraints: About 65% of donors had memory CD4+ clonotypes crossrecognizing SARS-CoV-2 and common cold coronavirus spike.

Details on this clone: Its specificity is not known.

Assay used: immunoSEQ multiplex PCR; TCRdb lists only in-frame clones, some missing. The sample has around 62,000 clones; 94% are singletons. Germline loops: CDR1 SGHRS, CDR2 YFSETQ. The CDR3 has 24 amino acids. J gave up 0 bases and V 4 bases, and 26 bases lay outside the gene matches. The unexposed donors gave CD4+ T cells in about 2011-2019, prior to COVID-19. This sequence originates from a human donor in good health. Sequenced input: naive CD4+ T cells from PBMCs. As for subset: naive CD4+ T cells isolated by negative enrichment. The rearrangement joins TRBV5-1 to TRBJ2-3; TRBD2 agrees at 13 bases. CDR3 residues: CASSIKRTSGSQTLQSASTDTQYF. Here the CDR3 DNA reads TGCGCCAGCAGCATTAAGAGGACTAGCGGGAGCCAAACCTTACAATCCGCTAGCACAGATACGCAGTATTTT. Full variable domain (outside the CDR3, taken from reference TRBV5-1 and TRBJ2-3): KAGVTQTPRYLIKTRGQQVTLSCSPISGHRSVSWYQQTPGQGLQFLFEYFSETQRNKGNFPGRFSGRQFSNSRSEMNVSTLELGDSALYLCASSIKRTSGSQTLQSASTDTQYFGPGTRLTVL.